The next 10 T cell receptor beta chains were all read from a single sample in a study of cytomegalovirus exposure and HLA in healthy donors (TCRdb year 2017). The protocol used for the library was the immunoSEQ multiplex PCR assay. Here the immuneACCESS table is served through TCRdb, limited to in-frame sequences with V and J called. Missing clones are a known gap in these copies; in checked studies unresolved V genes cover under half, and the rest lacks a known reason. The sample table shows more than 75,000 clones, and about 92% are seen once. The top ten hold approximately 0.67% of the sample. Source material: PBMCs. Every receptor here comes from a man aged 18 to 35 in good health and CMV-seronegative.

As to this clone: Other nucleotide sequences from this sample produce the same CDR3. The gene calls are TRBV4-1 and TRBJ1-1, with D uncertain. V shed 4 bases and J shed 2 bases, with 8 bases lying between them. Per germline, CDR1 MGHRA and CDR2 YSYEKL. The CDR3 sequence is 13 residues long. The DNA for the CDR3 is TGCGCCAGCAGCCCGGGAGTTAACACTGAAGCTTTCTTT. Amino acid sequence: CASSPGVNTEAFF.

This chain joins TRBV2 and TRBJ1-2; tentative D call: TRBD1 (6 bases). CDR1 SNHLY and CDR2 FYNNEI come from the germline V gene. Trimming took 7 bases from V and 0 from J, leaving 9 bases between them. CDR3 length: 13 residues. The CDR3 reads CASKPGANYGYTF. Written as DNA, the CDR3 is TGTGCCAGCAAGCCAGGGGCTAACTATGGCTACACCTTC.

The rearrangement uses TRBV11-2 and TRBJ2-7, with 10 bases identical to TRBD2. The CDR3 spans 14 residues. V gave up 4 bases and J gave up 6 bases; unmatched junction bases: 6. From germline, CDR1 is SGHAT and CDR2 FQNNGV. CDR3 nucleotides: TGTGCCAGCAGCTCTCAGCGGGGGGGCTTCGAGCAGTACTTC. Its protein is CASSSQRGGFEQYF.

The J gene is TRBJ2-7, the V gene TRBV4-1; 7 bases match TRBD1. CDR1 is MGHRA and CDR2 is YSYEKL in the germline V gene. There are 16 residues in the CDR3. Trimming at V came to 2 bases and at J to 0 bases, leaving 7 bases not matched to a gene. In DNA form, the CDR3 reads TGCGCCAGCAGCCAACCCTACAGGGGAAGCTCCTACGAGCAGTACTTC. It encodes CASSQPYRGSSYEQYF.

The chain combines TRBV5-1 with TRBJ2-1, with a weak D call TRBD1 (6 bases). The germline V gene encodes CDR1 SGHRS and CDR2 YFSETQ. V was pared by 4 bases and J by 4 bases, with 12 bases between. This CDR3 is 14 amino acids long. The CDR3 sequence is CASSQGGEYNEQFF. DNA for the CDR3: TGCGCCAGCAGCCAAGGGGGAGAATACAATGAGCAGTTCTTC.

This chain joins TRBV5-1 and TRBJ1-3; 8 bases align to TRBD1. The CDR3 has 13 residues. Trimming cost V 4 bases and J 4 bases; bases outside gene matches: 1. CDR1 SGHRS and CDR2 YFSETQ come from the germline V gene. As DNA, the CDR3 is TGCGCCAGCAGCCCAGGGGGCGGAAACACCATATATTTT. Translation gives CASSPGGGNTIYF.

The gene calls are TRBV19 and TRBJ2-1; TRBD2 matches at 11 bases. V was clipped by 0 bases and J by 5 bases; unmatched bases: 12. This CDR3 contains 19 residues. Per the germline V gene, CDR1 is LNHDA and CDR2 is SQIVND (reference sequence). The CDR3 region has the DNA TGTGCCAGTAGTATAGACTTAGGACTAGCGGGTCAGATCCACAATGAGCAGTTCTTC. This translates into CASSIDLGLAGQIHNEQFF. The full variable domain, with the rest looked up from reference TRBV19 and TRBJ2-1, is DGGITQSPKYLFRKEGQNVTLSCEQNLNHDAMYWYRQDPGQGLRLIYYSQIVNDFQKGDIAEGYSVSREKKESFPLTVTSAQKNPTAFYLCASSIDLGLAGQIHNEQFFGPGTRLTVL.

V and J are TRBV11-3 and TRBJ1-2, with TRBD1 matching over 9 bases. Losses at the gene ends were 5 bases for V and 13 bases for J; bases not matched to a gene: 14. The CDR3 runs 14 residues. Germline V lookup: CDR1 SGHNT, CDR2 YENEEA. The CDR3 reads CASSRGNRGQEGTF. The CDR3 nucleotides read TGTGCCAGCAGCCGGGGGAACAGGGGGCAGGAGGGCACCTTC.

The V and J genes are TRBV6-5 and TRBJ1-5; unclear D gene. This CDR3 has 12 residues. Germline V gene lookup returns CDR1 MNHEY and CDR2 SVGAGI. The germline V and J ends were trimmed by 8 bases and 4 bases, with 9 bases remaining between them. The CDR3 loop is CASFPGNQPQHF. Here the CDR3 DNA reads TGTGCCAGCTTCCCCGGGAATCAGCCCCAGCATTTT.

The chain combines TRBV29-1 with TRBJ1-5; 8 bases line up with TRBD1. CDR3 length: 13 residues. The J segment lost 1 base and the V segment lost 5 bases, leaving 1 base of the junction unmatched. Germline CDR1 SQVTM, CDR2 ANQGSEA. The chain's CDR3 is CSVRTGSNQPQHF. Here the CDR3 DNA reads TGCAGCGTTCGGACAGGGAGCAATCAGCCCCAGCATTTT.